These 30 T cell receptor beta chains originate from one sample sequenced in a study of T cell repertoires in cytomegalovirus infection. TCRdb recomputed calls from the reads with MiXCR, one row per CDR3 protein. Among hundreds of thousands of distinct CDR3 sequences, 20% to 25% were seen once, and the ten largest hold approximately 8.2%. Material: CD8+ T cells from PBMCs. The receptors originated from a human donor in good health (CMV status not recorded). Some clones in this sample may be carry-over from other donors' samples.

The CDR3 bases are TGTGCCAGCAGCGATGGGACCCGAGGCCCCTTCTCCTACGAGCAGTACTTC. Amino acid sequence: CASSDGTRGPFSYEQYF. The rearrangement uses TRBV7-2 and TRBJ2-7, with D possibly called TRBD1 or TRBD2 (5 bases each). The CDR3 covers 17 residues. The germline V gene encodes CDR1 SGHTA and CDR2 FQGNSA. V was cut by 5 bases and J by 0 bases, with 20 bases left in between.

This clonotype was counted many times. This CDR3 is CASSLAGGNGDTQYF. DNA for the CDR3: TGTGCCAGCAGTTTAGCGGGGGGCAACGGAGATACGCAGTATTTT. The V and J genes are TRBV6-2 or TRBV6-3 and TRBJ2-3, with 10 bases aligning to TRBD2. After removal of 4 bases from V and 5 bases from J, the junction contained 6 bases not matched to a gene. Germline CDR1 and CDR2: MNHEY and SVGEGT. The length of the CDR3 is 15 residues.

V usage is TRBV20-1 and J usage is TRBJ2-7; 9 nucleotides line up with TRBD1. Germline V CDR1 and CDR2: DFQATT, SNEGSKA (reference sequence). This CDR3 is 14 amino acids long. V was pared by 7 bases and J by 4 bases, with 11 bases of the junction left unmatched. Written as DNA, the CDR3 is TGCAGTGGGGAGGGGCGGGACAGGGCATACGAGCAGTACTTC. This encodes CSGEGRDRAYEQYF.

The chain's CDR3 is CASSQEPLVVNTEAFF. CDR3 in DNA: TGCGCCAGCAGCCAAGAGCCTTTAGTGGTAAACACTGAAGCTTTCTTT. The chain recombines TRBV4-3 with TRBJ1-1; D is uncertain. The CDR3 totals 16 residues. V was shortened by 0 bases and J by 2 bases, with 13 bases between the two germline ends. CDR1 and CDR2 from the germline V gene are LGHNA and YSLEER.

In this sample, this clonotype turned up many times. V usage is TRBV7-6 and J usage is TRBJ2-1, with TRBD2 matching 14 bases. V lost 1 base, J lost 0 bases, and 8 bases stayed unmatched. The CDR3 extends over 20 amino acids. Germline V gives CDR1 SGHVS, CDR2 FNYEAQ. Here the CDR3 reads CASSLVGLAGGLSSYNEQFF. The CDR3 region has the DNA TGTGCCAGCAGCTTAGTAGGACTAGCGGGGGGCCTGAGCTCCTACAATGAGCAGTTCTTC.

This sequence joins TRBV10-3 and TRBJ2-7; 11 bases align to TRBD1. This CDR3 comprises 18 residues. Trimming took 3 bases from V and 0 from J; bases not matched to a gene: 10. Germline CDR1 reads ENHRY; CDR2 reads SYGVKD. The CDR3 reads CAISEGQGARVGSYEQYF. The CDR3 coding sequence is TGTGCCATCAGTGAAGGACAGGGGGCGCGGGTTGGCTCCTACGAGCAGTACTTC.

This clonotype was seen a few times. The rearrangement joins TRBV7-9 to TRBJ2-7; TRBD2 might be the D (6 bases). V lost 5 bases to trimming and J lost 2 bases, with 16 bases between them. CDR3 length: 15 amino acids. Germline V CDR1 and CDR2: SEHNR, FQNEAQ (reference sequence). The CDR3 protein is CASSPPTGVTYEQYV. CDR3 sequence (DNA): TGTGCCAGCAGCCCCCCCACGGGGGTAACCTACGAGCAGTACGTC.

Details on this clonotype: A much larger clonotype is one base distant, so this may be a read error. The chain couples TRBV19 to TRBJ2-5, with a possible D match to TRBD1 (6 bases). The CDR3 has 14 amino acids. Looked up from germline, CDR1 is LNHDA and CDR2 is SQIVND (reference sequence). In DNA, the CDR3 is TGTGTCAGTAGTCCCAGGGGAGTAGGAGAGACCCAGTACTTC. Translating it yields CVSSPRGVGETQYF.

The chain links TRBV11-1 to TRBJ2-5, with 7 bases matching TRBD1. CDR1 is SGHAT, CDR2 FQDESV, per germline (reference sequence). The V and J ends lost 5 bases and 4 bases, in that order; junction bases with no gene match: 10. This CDR3 contains 15 residues. CDR3 sequence: CASSPGTASGETQYF. In DNA, the CDR3 is TGTGCCAGCAGCCCGGGGACAGCTTCAGGAGAGACCCAGTACTTC. Variable domain in full (rest from reference TRBV11-1 and TRBJ2-5): EAEVAQSPRYKITEKSQAVAFWCDPISGHATLYWYRQILGQGPELLVQFQDESVVDDSQLPKDRFSAERLKGVDSTLKIQPAELGDSAMYLCASSPGTASGETQYFGPGTRLLVL.

The chain couples TRBV7-2 to TRBJ2-2, with D possibly matching TRBD1 (5 bases). This CDR3 comprises 14 residues. Germline V lookup: CDR1 SGHTA, CDR2 FQGNSA. With 2 bases removed from V and 5 bases from J, the gap between germline ends came to 9 bases. The CDR3 protein is CASSLSGPTGELFF. CDR3 in DNA: TGTGCCAGCAGCTTATCAGGGCCAACCGGGGAGCTGTTTTTT.

Comment on this clonotype: This clone may be a read error of a much larger clone one base away. This rearrangement joins TRBV7-6 to TRBJ2-5, with 8 bases aligning to TRBD1. V gave up 3 bases and J gave up 5 bases; unmatched junction bases: 5. The CDR3 spans 14 residues. Looked up from germline, CDR1 is SGHVS and CDR2 is FNYEAQ. The CDR3, as DNA: TGTGCCAGCAGCTTTGAGACAGGGGAGGAGACCCAGTACTTC. This gives the protein CASSFETGEETQYF. Looking up the rest from reference TRBV7-6 and TRBJ2-5 gives the full variable domain: GAGVSQSPRYKVTKRGQDVALRCDPISGHVSLYWYRQALGQGPEFLTYFNYEAQQDKSGLPNDRFSAERPEGSISTLTIQRTEQRDSAMYRCASSFETGEETQYFGPGTRLLVL.

This clonotype was observed a few times. The chain has TRBV24-1 and TRBJ2-3, with D tentatively TRBD1 (6 bases). This CDR3 comprises 15 residues. Trimming took off 5 bases at V and 4 bases at J, with 15 bases between the two ends. Germline assignment: CDR1 KGHDR and CDR2 SFDVKD. DNA for the CDR3: TGTGCCACCAGTGCAGCAGGGGTGAGTGCAGATACGCAGTATTTT. Its protein product is CATSAAGVSADTQYF.

The table lists this clonotype with many counts. The chain combines TRBV7-8 with TRBJ2-3, with TRBD1 identical over 9 bases. V lost 5 bases to trimming and J lost 0 bases; unmatched junction nucleotides: 3. This CDR3 comprises 15 residues. Germline V CDR1 and CDR2: SGHVS, FQNEAQ. Here the CDR3 DNA reads TGTGCCAGCAGCATACAGGGGGCGAGCACAGATACGCAGTATTTT. Its protein product is CASSIQGASTDTQYF.

This clonotype has a handful of counts. V gene TRBV6-6 combines with J gene TRBJ2-1; TRBD2 agrees at 8 bases. CDR3 size: 13 residues. Germline V gene data show CDR1 as MNHNY and CDR2 as SVGAGI (reference sequence). Trimming removed 4 bases from V and 10 bases from J; junction bases left unmatched: 6. The CDR3 loop is CASSFGLAEEQFF. CDR3 sequence (DNA): TGTGCCAGCAGTTTTGGACTAGCAGAGGAGCAGTTCTTC.

The chain couples TRBV4-1 to TRBJ2-2, with TRBD1 matching over 10 bases. The CDR3 runs to 16 residues. In germline, CDR1 is MGHRA, CDR2 YSYEKL. With 3 bases clipped from V and 3 bases from J, the junction kept 4 bases outside the gene matches. This CDR3 is CASSHRTGGDTGELFF. As DNA, the CDR3 is TGCGCCAGCAGCCACCGGACAGGGGGAGACACCGGGGAGCTGTTTTTT.

By share of the sample, this clonotype is large. The chain combines TRBV6-2 or TRBV6-3 with TRBJ2-5, with 8 bases that match TRBD2. J lost 5 bases, V lost 6 bases, and 20 bases had no gene match. CDR1 is MNHEY, CDR2 SVGEGT, per germline. The CDR3 loop spans 18 amino acids. CDR3 sequence (DNA): TGTGCCAGCAGAACACCCCGGACTAGCAGGGGAGAGCTGGAGACCCAGTACTTC. Translating it yields CASRTPRTSRGELETQYF.

The rearrangement joins TRBV12-3 or TRBV12-4 to TRBJ2-3; 9 nucleotides line up with TRBD1. The junction had 3 bases not matched to a gene; V was cut back by 3 bases and J by 5 bases. The CDR3 covers 14 residues. Here the CDR3 DNA reads TGTGCCAGCAGTTTTGGACAGGGGCTAGATACGCAGTATTTT. This codes for CASSFGQGLDTQYF.

This clonotype was recorded a few times. The chain recombines TRBV20-1 with TRBJ2-2; tentatively, D is TRBD2 (5 bases). Germline CDR1 is DFQATT and CDR2 is SNEGSKA (reference sequence). V gave up 6 bases and J gave up 8 bases, with 10 bases separating them. The CDR3 totals 11 residues. In DNA, the CDR3 is TGCAGTGCGGTCCGGGATGGGGAGCTGTTTTTT. Its protein product is CSAVRDGELFF.

Many counts were recorded for this clonotype. This chain connects TRBV7-2 to TRBJ1-2; the match to TRBD1 covers 7 bases. V lost 1 base and J lost 10; bases outside the gene matches: 9. The length of the CDR3 is 14 residues. Germline V gives CDR1 SGHTA, CDR2 FQGNSA. The CDR3: CASSLEGRGRNYTF. CDR3 in DNA: TGTGCCAGCAGCTTAGAAGGCAGGGGGAGGAACTACACCTTC.

This clonotype was picked up a small number of times. This rearrangement joins TRBV29-1 to TRBJ2-3; D possibly corresponds to TRBD2 (5 bases). Germline loops: CDR1 SQVTM, CDR2 ANQGSEA. The germline V and J ends were trimmed by 2 bases and 4 bases, with 7 bases remaining between them. The CDR3 sequence is 12 residues long. The CDR3 DNA sequence: TGCAGCGTTGAAAAGGGAGCAGATACGCAGTATTTT. This codes for CSVEKGADTQYF.

This rearrangement joins TRBV4-1 to TRBJ2-1, with D possibly matching TRBD2 (7 bases). V lost 2 bases and J 5 bases, leaving 10 bases between the germline ends. The CDR3 covers 14 residues. The V gene's germline CDR1 is MGHRA and CDR2 YSYEKL. The CDR3 sequence: CASSQWEGDNEQFF. In DNA, the CDR3 is TGCGCCAGCAGCCAATGGGAGGGGGACAATGAGCAGTTCTTC.

This clonotype has only a few counts. The rearrangement uses TRBV5-1 and TRBJ2-1; the match to TRBD2 covers 9 bases. CDR1 is SGHRS and CDR2 is YFSETQ in the germline V gene. Trimming removed 2 bases from V and 4 bases from J; junction bases left unmatched: 4. The CDR3 runs to 15 residues. Written as DNA, the CDR3 is TGCGCCAGCAGCTTCACTAGCGGGCCTTACAATGAGCAGTTCTTC. Encoded protein: CASSFTSGPYNEQFF. The entire variable domain, with the rest obtained from reference TRBV5-1 and TRBJ2-1, is as follows: KAGVTQTPRYLIKTRGQQVTLSCSPISGHRSVSWYQQTPGQGLQFLFEYFSETQRNKGNFPGRFSGRQFSNSRSEMNVSTLELGDSALYLCASSFTSGPYNEQFFGPGTRLTVL.

The V and J genes are TRBV4-1 and TRBJ1-3, with D hard to call. V gave up 2 bases and J gave up 0 bases, with 8 bases separating them. The V gene's germline CDR1 is MGHRA and CDR2 YSYEKL. The CDR3 has 15 residues. For the CDR3, the DNA is TGCGCCAGCAGCCAAAGGTTCAGCTCTGGAAACACCATATATTTT. This codes for CASSQRFSSGNTIYF.

The chain couples TRBV4-2 to TRBJ2-1; D is unresolved. Trimming shortened V by 0 bases and J by 8 bases, and 17 bases separated the two germline ends. CDR1 LGHNA and CDR2 YNFKEQ come from the germline V gene. The CDR3 spans 16 residues. This CDR3 is CASSQEEAPIGDEQFF. In DNA, the CDR3 is TGTGCCAGCAGCCAAGAAGAAGCACCGATCGGCGATGAGCAGTTCTTC.

This clonotype was recorded at least ten times. The V and J genes are TRBV7-8 and TRBJ2-5, with 8 bases matching TRBD2. Germline V gene lookup returns CDR1 SGHVS and CDR2 FQNEAQ. V lost 1 base and J lost 12; bases outside the gene matches: 10. CDR3 length: 14 amino acids. CDR3: CASSLVGSGVIEYF. CDR3 nucleotides: TGTGCCAGCAGCTTAGTTGGTAGCGGGGTAATCGAGTACTTC. Drawing the rest from reference TRBV7-8 and TRBJ2-5, the complete variable domain is GAGVSQSPRYKVAKRGQDVALRCDPISGHVSLFWYQQALGQGPEFLTYFQNEAQLDKSGLPSDRFFAERPEGSVSTLKIQRTQQEDSAVYLCASSLVGSGVIEYFGPGTRLLVL.

In its sample, this clonotype was seen a few times. This chain links TRBV7-6 with TRBJ2-5; TRBD2 aligns across 11 bases. There are 16 residues in the CDR3. V gave up 3 bases and J gave up 5 bases; unmatched junction bases: 8. Germline V CDR1 and CDR2: SGHVS, FNYEAQ. The CDR3 spells CASSLRTSGPRETQYF. DNA of the CDR3: TGTGCCAGCAGCTTGAGGACTAGCGGGCCCAGGGAGACCCAGTACTTC. Supplemented by reference TRBV7-6 and TRBJ2-5, the full variable domain reads GAGVSQSPRYKVTKRGQDVALRCDPISGHVSLYWYRQALGQGPEFLTYFNYEAQQDKSGLPNDRFSAERPEGSISTLTIQRTEQRDSAMYRCASSLRTSGPRETQYFGPGTRLLVL.

The V and J genes are TRBV14 and TRBJ2-7, with D unclear. This CDR3 has 14 residues. Trimming took 4 bases from V and 2 from J, leaving 12 bases between them. Germline V CDR1 and CDR2: SGHDN, FVKESK. For the CDR3, the DNA is TGTGCCAGCAGCCGACGGGTATGGCCCTACGAGCAGTACTTC. It codes for CASSRRVWPYEQYF.

This clonotype was detected a few times. This chain joins TRBV7-2 and TRBJ2-1; TRBD2 matches at 13 bases. V shed 5 bases and J 7 bases; nucleotides not matched to a gene: 2. Per germline, CDR1 SGHTA and CDR2 FQGNSA. The CDR3 has 14 residues. The CDR3 DNA sequence: TGTGCCAGCAGCGGGACTAGCGGGGAGAATGAGCAGTTCTTC. Protein: CASSGTSGENEQFF.

This clonotype has just a few counts. The chain recombines TRBV18 with TRBJ2-2, with D tentatively TRBD1 or TRBD2 (5 bases each). Germline V gives CDR1 KGHSH, CDR2 LQKENI. V was clipped by 1 base and J by 2 bases, with 20 bases between them. CDR3 length: 19 residues. For the CDR3, the DNA is TGTGCCAGCTCACCACTTGTGTCTCGGGGACGTACCAACACCGGGGAGCTGTTTTTT. Its protein is CASSPLVSRGRTNTGELFF.

This chain connects TRBV6-2 or TRBV6-3 to TRBJ2-7; D is perhaps TRBD1 (6 bases). Trimming cost V 4 bases and J 5 bases, with 12 bases left between them. Germline V gene sequence: CDR1 MNHEY, CDR2 SVGEGT. The length of the CDR3 is 13 residues. CDR3 sequence: CASSWDITHEQYV. The CDR3 bases are TGTGCCAGCAGTTGGGACATAACCCACGAGCAGTACGTC.